This record covers a single TCR beta chain. Its antigen is unknown. Treatment for all HIV-infected participants took place in the United States. At survey level, the immunoSEQ assay was run in its v3.0 version. The data were produced by immunoSEQ multiplex PCR, yet TCRdb's version contains in-frame clones alone and is incomplete. The data contain tens of thousands of clones, around four fifths of them singletons. The germline V gene has CDR1 SNHLY and CDR2 FYNNEI. The length of the CDR3 is 13 residues. The germline V and J ends were trimmed by 6 bases and 4 bases, with 10 bases remaining between them. These data are taken from a study of long-term antiretroviral therapy in people with HIV. Study-wide results and caveats: Pre-ART-expanded clones dominated the repertoire at all time points. Post-ART samples showed increased diversity that remained below transplant donor control levels. Against controls, HIV repertoires showed narrower ranges of CDR3 length.

Sequenced here: unsorted PBMCs, sampled 1.6 years after starting antiretroviral therapy. This rearrangement joins TRBV2 to TRBJ2-1; D not resolved. The TCR originated in a man aged 35 to 55 with HIV. The CDR3 coding sequence is TGTGCCAGCAGAGACAACCTATACAATGAGCAGTTCTTC. Translated, it gives CASRDNLYNEQFF.